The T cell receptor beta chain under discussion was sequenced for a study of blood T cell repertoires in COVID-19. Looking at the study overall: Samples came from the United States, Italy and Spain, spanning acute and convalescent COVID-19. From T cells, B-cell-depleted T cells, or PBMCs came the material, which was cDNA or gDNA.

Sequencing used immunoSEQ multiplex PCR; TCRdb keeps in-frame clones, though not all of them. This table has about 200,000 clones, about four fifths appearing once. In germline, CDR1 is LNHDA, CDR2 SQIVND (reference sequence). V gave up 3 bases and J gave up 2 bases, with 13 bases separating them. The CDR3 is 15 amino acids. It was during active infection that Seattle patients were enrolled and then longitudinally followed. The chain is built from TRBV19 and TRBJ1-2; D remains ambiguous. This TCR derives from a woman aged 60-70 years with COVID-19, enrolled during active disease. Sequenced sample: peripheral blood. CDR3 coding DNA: TGTGCCAGTAGTATCCCCAGGCGAAGCAACTATGGCTACACCTTC. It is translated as CASSIPRRSNYGYTF.